This TCR beta chain is from a study of blood T cell repertoires in COVID-19. Study background: Collection of acute and convalescent COVID-19 samples took place in the United States, Italy and Spain.

Repertoires were generated with immunoSEQ multiplex PCR, while TCRdb's copy carries only in-frame clones and drops some. This table holds 60,000 to 80,000 clones, approximately 85% found once. The length of the CDR3 is 16 residues. V was pared by 4 bases and J by 4 bases, with 6 bases of the junction left unmatched. CDR1 SGHRS and CDR2 YFSETQ come from the germline V gene. Sequencing was carried out using peripheral blood. The clonotype was recovered from a man aged 45-60 years with acute or convalescent COVID-19. This chain links TRBV5-1 with TRBJ2-1; 12 bases are a match to TRBD2. CDR3 region: CASSEGLAGSYNEQFF. The DNA of the CDR3 is TGCGCCAGCAGCGAAGGACTAGCGGGGTCGTACAATGAGCAGTTCTTC.